This TCR beta chain was obtained from a study of blood T cell repertoires in COVID-19. Study-wide context: Samples came from the United States, Italy and Spain, spanning acute and convalescent COVID-19.

Across 20 to 25 US areas, participants ranged in age from 18 to 89 years. Germline V gives CDR1 MDHEN, CDR2 SYDVKM. The CDR3 is 11 amino acids. Trimming left V 4 bases short and J 4 bases short, with 4 bases between. Assay used: immunoSEQ multiplex PCR; TCRdb lists only in-frame clones, some missing. The sample contains about 270,000 clones, just under 90% of which appear only once. This TCR was sampled from a woman aged 25 to 39 with acute COVID-19. Material for sequencing was PBMCs or T cells enriched from blood (not recorded which). The rearrangement uses TRBV28 and TRBJ1-2, with D hard to call. CDR3 loop: CASSSGYGYTF. CDR3 DNA sequence: TGTGCCAGCAGTTCCGGCTATGGCTACACCTTC.